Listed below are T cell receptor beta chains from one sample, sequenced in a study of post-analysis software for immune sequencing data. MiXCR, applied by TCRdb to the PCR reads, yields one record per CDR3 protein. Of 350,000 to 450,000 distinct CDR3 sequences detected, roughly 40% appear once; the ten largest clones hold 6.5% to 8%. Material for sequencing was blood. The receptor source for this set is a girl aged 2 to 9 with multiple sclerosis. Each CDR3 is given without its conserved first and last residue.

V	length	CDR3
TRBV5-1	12	ASSSAGGYSPLH
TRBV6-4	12	ASSADRGNTEAF
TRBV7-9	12	ASSLDGGTDTQY
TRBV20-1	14	SAKGLAGGYADTQY
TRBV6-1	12	ASILGGTSYEQY
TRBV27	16	ASSFLDRFSSGANVLT
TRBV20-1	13	SASGALYSNQPQH
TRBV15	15	ATSRGLRGISTDTQY
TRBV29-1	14	SVERDRGFSTDTQY
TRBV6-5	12	ATKGSGEVNEQF
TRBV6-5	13	ACSYSGGADYGYT
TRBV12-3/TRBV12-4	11	ASTQQQNTEAF
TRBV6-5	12	ASGDRGGTDTQY